Described below is a single TCR beta chain sequence and its context. The antigen is unknown. This entry belongs to a study of cytomegalovirus exposure and HLA in healthy donors. The wider study: The 95 to 150 validation repertoires, a later analysis reported, used the same platform as the approximately 670 first-cohort repertoires. Study-wide points: Cytomegalovirus association was assigned to more than 150 TCR beta chains. Whilst most TCR sequences proved rare, a subset of public TCRs occurred across many donors.

Germline CDR1 LNHNV, CDR2 YYDKDF (reference sequence). The CDR3 runs 18 residues. J was trimmed by 0 bases and V by 0 bases; bases with no gene match: 11. Produced via immunoSEQ multiplex PCR; TCRdb's table is partial and in-frame only. This sample has about 330,000 clones, with 75% to 90% found just once. The specimen was PBMCs. The genes are TRBV15 and TRBJ2-7; 7 positions match TRBD2. The clonotype was recovered from a woman younger than 30 in good health and CMV-seronegative. The CDR3 spells CATSRDLRAGAISYEQYF. CDR3 nucleotides: TGTGCCACCAGCAGAGATTTAAGGGCGGGAGCGATCTCCTACGAGCAGTACTTC.